This entry is about one T cell receptor beta chain. This CDR3 is 12 amino acids long. Trimming cost V 3 bases and J 5 bases, with 9 bases left between them. The germline V gene encodes CDR1 DFQATT and CDR2 SNEGSKA (reference sequence). The sample belongs to a study of blood T cell repertoires in COVID-19. Libraries were prepared by immunoSEQ multiplex PCR; TCRdb keeps only in-frame clonotypes and omits some of them. The data show over 55,000 clones, roughly 88% seen once. The rearrangement links TRBV20-1 to TRBJ2-3; D might be TRBD1 (5 bases). The TCR originated in a human donor in a cohort sampled during active COVID-19. Material for sequencing was peripheral blood. CDR3 in DNA: TGCAGTGCTAGTTTGGGGCAAGATACGCAGTATTTT. Protein product: CSASLGQDTQYF.